This T cell receptor (beta chain) originates from a study of blood T cell repertoires in COVID-19. On the study more broadly: Samples representing acute and convalescent COVID-19 were sourced from the United States, Italy and Spain. T cells, B-cell-depleted T cells, or PBMCs provided the cDNA or gDNA that served as material.

CDR1 LGHDT and CDR2 YNNKEL come from the germline V gene (reference sequence). V lost 4 bases, J lost 0 bases, and 13 bases lay in between. The CDR3 loop spans 15 amino acids. Original processing notes: Researchers report that nucleated cell counts were estimated from reference gene primer amplification. Repertoires were generated with immunoSEQ multiplex PCR, while TCRdb's copy carries only in-frame clones and drops some. The V and J calls and clone size are taken from that table; D and trimming were inferred from the DNA. The sample contains about 200,000 clones, approximately 80% of which appear only once.

The TCR was taken from a woman between 40 and 55 years old with acute COVID-19. This chain joins TRBV3-1 (or the pseudogene TRBV3-2) and TRBJ2-7, with D possibly TRBD1 on 5 matching bases. Sequencing was done on a sample of PBMCs or T cells enriched from blood (not recorded which). Here the CDR3 DNA reads TGTGCCAGCAGCCGACGGACACATGGCTCCTACGAGCAGTACTTC. Its protein is CASSRRTHGSYEQYF.